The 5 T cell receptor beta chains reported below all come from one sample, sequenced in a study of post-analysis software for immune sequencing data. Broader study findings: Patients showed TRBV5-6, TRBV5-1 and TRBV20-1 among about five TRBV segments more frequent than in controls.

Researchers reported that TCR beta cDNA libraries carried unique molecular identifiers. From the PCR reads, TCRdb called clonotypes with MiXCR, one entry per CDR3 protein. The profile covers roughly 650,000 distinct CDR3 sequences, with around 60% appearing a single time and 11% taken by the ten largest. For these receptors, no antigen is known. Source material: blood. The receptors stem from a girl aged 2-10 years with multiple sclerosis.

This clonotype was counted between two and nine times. Here the CDR3 reads CASSGMTEAFF. CDR3 bases: TGTGCCAGCAGCGGGATGACTGAAGCTTTCTTT. The rearrangement links TRBV12-3 or TRBV12-4 to TRBJ1-1; no clear D gene. V was cut by 6 bases and J by 5 bases, with 7 bases left in between. This CDR3 is built from 11 residues.

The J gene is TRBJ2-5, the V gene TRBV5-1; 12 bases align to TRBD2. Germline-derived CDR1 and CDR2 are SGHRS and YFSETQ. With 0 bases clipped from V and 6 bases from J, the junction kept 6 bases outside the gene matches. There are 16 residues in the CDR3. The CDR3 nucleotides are TGCGCCAGCAGCTTGGGACTAGCGGGAGAGTGGCAGACCCAGTACTTC. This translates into CASSLGLAGEWQTQYF.

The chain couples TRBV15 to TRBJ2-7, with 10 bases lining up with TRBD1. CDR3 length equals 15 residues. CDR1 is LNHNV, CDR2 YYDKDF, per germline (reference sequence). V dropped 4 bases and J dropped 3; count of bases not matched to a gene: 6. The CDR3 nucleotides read TGTGCCACCAGCAACACGGGACAGGGGTTCTACGAGCAGTACTTC. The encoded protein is CATSNTGQGFYEQYF.

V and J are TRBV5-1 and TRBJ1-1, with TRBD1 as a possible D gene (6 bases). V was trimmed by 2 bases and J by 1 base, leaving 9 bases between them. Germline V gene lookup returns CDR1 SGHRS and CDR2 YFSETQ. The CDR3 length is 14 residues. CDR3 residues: CASSFGGTNTEAFF. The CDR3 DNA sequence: TGCGCCAGCAGCTTCGGGGGCACGAACACTGAAGCTTTCTTT.

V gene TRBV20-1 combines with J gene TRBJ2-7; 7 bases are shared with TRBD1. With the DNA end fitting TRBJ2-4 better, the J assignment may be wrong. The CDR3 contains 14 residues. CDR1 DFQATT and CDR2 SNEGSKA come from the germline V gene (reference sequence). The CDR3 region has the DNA TGCAGTGCTAGAGGGGAGAGCACAGGGGACATTCAGTACTTC. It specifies CSARGESTGDIQYF.